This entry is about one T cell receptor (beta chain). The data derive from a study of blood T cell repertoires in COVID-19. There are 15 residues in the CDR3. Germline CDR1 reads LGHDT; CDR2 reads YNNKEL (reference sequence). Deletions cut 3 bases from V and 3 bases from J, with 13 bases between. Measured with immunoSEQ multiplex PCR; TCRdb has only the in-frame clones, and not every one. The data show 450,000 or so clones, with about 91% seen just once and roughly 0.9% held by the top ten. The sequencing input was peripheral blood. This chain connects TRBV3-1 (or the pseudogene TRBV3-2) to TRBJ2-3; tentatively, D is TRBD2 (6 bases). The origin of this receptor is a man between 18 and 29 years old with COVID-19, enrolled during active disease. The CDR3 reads CASSHTGTSTDTQYF. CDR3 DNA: TGTGCCAGCAGCCATACCGGGACTTCAACAGATACGCAGTATTTT.